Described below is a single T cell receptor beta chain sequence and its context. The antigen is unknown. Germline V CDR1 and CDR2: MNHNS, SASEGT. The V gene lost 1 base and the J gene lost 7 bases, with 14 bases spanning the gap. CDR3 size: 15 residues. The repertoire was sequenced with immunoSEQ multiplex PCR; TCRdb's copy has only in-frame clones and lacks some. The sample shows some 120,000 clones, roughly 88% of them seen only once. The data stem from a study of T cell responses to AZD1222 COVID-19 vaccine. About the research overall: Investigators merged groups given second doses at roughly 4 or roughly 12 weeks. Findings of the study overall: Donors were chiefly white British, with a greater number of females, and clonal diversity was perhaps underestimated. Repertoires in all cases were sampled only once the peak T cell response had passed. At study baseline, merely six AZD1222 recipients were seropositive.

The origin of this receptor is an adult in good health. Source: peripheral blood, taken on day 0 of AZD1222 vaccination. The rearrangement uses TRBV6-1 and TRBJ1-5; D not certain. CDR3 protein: CASSEVWRAHQPQHF. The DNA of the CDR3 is TGTGCCAGCAGTGAAGTTTGGAGGGCCCACCAGCCCCAGCATTTT.